The 22 T cell receptor beta chains below come from one sample, sequenced in a study of OX40 agonist ivuxolimab in advanced cancers. Method: immunoSEQ multiplex PCR; TCRdb's copy keeps in-frame clones and lacks some. The sample has around 70,000 clones; roughly 82% are singletons. Source: CD4+ or CD8+ T cells sorted from blood, taken in a trial of the OX40 agonist ivuxolimab. The receptors were sampled from an adult with an advanced solid tumor such as melanoma, head and neck, liver or kidney cancer.

V gene TRBV7-2 combines with J gene TRBJ1-6; the D gene is possibly TRBD1 (6 bases). The V and J ends lost 5 bases and 10 bases respectively, with 9 bases between them. CDR3 length: 12 amino acids. CDR1 SGHTA and CDR2 FQGNSA come from the germline V gene. The CDR3 nucleotides read TGTGCCAGCAGCCAGGGGTCCTCACCCCTCCACTTT. The encoded protein is CASSQGSSPLHF. The full variable domain, rest sourced from reference TRBV7-2 and TRBJ1-6, is GAGVSQSPSNKVTEKGKDVELRCDPISGHTALYWYRQSLGQGLEFLIYFQGNSAPDKSGLPSDRFSAERTGGSVSTLTIQRTQQEDSAVYLCASSQGSSPLHFGNGTRLTVT.

The chain links TRBV18 to TRBJ2-7; 8 bases match TRBD2. The CDR3 extends over 13 amino acids. The V gene end was trimmed by 2 bases and the J gene end by 7 bases; junction bases not matched to a gene: 4. Per the germline V gene, CDR1 is KGHSH and CDR2 is LQKENI. The chain's CDR3 is CASSPIAGGEQYF. In DNA form, the CDR3 reads TGTGCCAGCTCACCAATCGCGGGGGGTGAGCAGTACTTC.

The V and J genes are TRBV5-1 and TRBJ2-6; D remains unclear. The CDR3 length is 15 residues. Between the trimmed V and J ends, which lost 1 base and 0 bases, there was a span of 5 bases. Germline CDR1 and CDR2: SGHRS and YFSETQ. CDR3 residues: CASSLLTSGANVLTF. DNA for the CDR3: TGCGCCAGCAGCTTGCTGACCTCTGGGGCCAACGTCCTGACTTTC.

The chain couples TRBV7-2 to TRBJ1-2, with TRBD1 identical over 7 bases. Germline CDR1 reads SGHTA; CDR2 reads FQGNSA. After removal of 7 bases from V and 6 bases from J, the junction contained 11 bases not matched to a gene. The CDR3 loop spans 14 amino acids. Written as DNA, the CDR3 is TGTGCCAGCAACCTCAAGGGGGCTTGGGATGGCTACACCTTC. The encoded protein is CASNLKGAWDGYTF.

This chain uses TRBV6-5 with TRBJ1-2; 9 bases line up with TRBD1. This CDR3 is built from 15 residues. Unmatched junction bases numbered 5, after V lost 5 bases and J lost 1 base. Germline V gene sequence: CDR1 MNHEY, CDR2 SVGAGI. This CDR3 reads CASSRQGGLNYGYTF. The CDR3 DNA is TGTGCCAGCAGTAGACAGGGGGGCCTTAACTATGGCTACACCTTC.

The chain combines TRBV7-2 with TRBJ2-7; TRBD1 agrees at 8 bases. CDR3 length equals 13 residues. Germline-derived CDR1 and CDR2 are SGHTA and FQGNSA. The V and J ends lost 10 bases and 5 bases, in that order; junction bases with no gene match: 10. CDR3 in DNA: TGTGCCACTCAGGACAGGGTGAGGGACGAGCAGTACTTC. As protein: CATQDRVRDEQYF. The full variable domain, in which reference TRBV7-2 and TRBJ2-7 provide the parts outside the CDR3, is GAGVSQSPSNKVTEKGKDVELRCDPISGHTALYWYRQSLGQGLEFLIYFQGNSAPDKSGLPSDRFSAERTGGSVSTLTIQRTQQEDSAVYLCATQDRVRDEQYFGPGTRLTVT.

V gene TRBV18 combines with J gene TRBJ2-7, with 9 positions matching TRBD1. V shed 4 bases, J shed 3 bases, and the junction held 4 bases outside the gene matches. The CDR3 has 14 residues. The V gene's germline CDR1 is KGHSH and CDR2 LQKENI. The CDR3 sequence is CASSRGQGHYEQYF. The CDR3 nucleotides read TGTGCCAGCTCACGCGGACAGGGGCACTACGAGCAGTACTTC. The full variable domain, completed using reference TRBV18 and TRBJ2-7, is NAGVMQNPRHLVRRRGQEARLRCSPMKGHSHVYWYRQLPEEGLKFMVYLQKENIIDESGMPKERFSAEFPKEGPSILRIQQVVRGDSAAYFCASSRGQGHYEQYFGPGTRLTVT.

CDR3 protein: CASSDVGLVVTQYF. DNA for the CDR3: TGCGCCAGCAGTGACGTCGGACTAGTGGTTACGCAGTATTTT. This chain links TRBV10-2 with TRBJ2-3; TRBD2 matches 7 bases. The length of the CDR3 is 14 residues. V shed 3 bases and J 8 bases; nucleotides not matched to a gene: 8. Per germline, CDR1 WSHSY and CDR2 SAAADI.

This clone has a handful of counts. This chain joins TRBV7-2 and TRBJ2-7; D is unclear. V shed 5 bases and J shed 7 bases, with 12 bases lying between them. There are 12 residues in the CDR3. Germline-derived CDR1 and CDR2 are SGHTA and FQGNSA. The CDR3 nucleotides are TGTGCCAGCAGCCGGTACGTGGGTGAGCAGTACTTC. It encodes CASSRYVGEQYF.

The table lists this clone with a few counts. The rearrangement links TRBV4-2 to TRBJ1-4, with D unclear. V was clipped by 1 base and J by 2 bases, with 5 bases between them. Germline loops: CDR1 LGHNA, CDR2 YNFKEQ. The CDR3 has 14 amino acids. In DNA, the CDR3 is TGTGCCAGCAGCCAAGCCGGGACTAATGAAAAACTGTTTTTT. Translating gives CASSQAGTNEKLFF.

The chain is built from TRBV10-3 and TRBJ2-7; 8 bases fit TRBD1. CDR3 length: 16 residues. V trimming: 5 bases; J trimming: 5 bases; junction bases outside the gene matches: 14. Germline lookup yields CDR1 ENHRY and CDR2 SYGVKD. The CDR3 reads CAISLPLRTGNNEQYF. Written as DNA, the CDR3 is TGTGCCATCAGTCTTCCCCTCCGGACAGGGAACAACGAGCAGTACTTC.

The chain is built from TRBV6-5 and TRBJ1-1, with 7 nucleotides matching TRBD1. V was clipped by 5 bases and J by 7 bases; unmatched bases: 7. Germline assignment: CDR1 MNHEY and CDR2 SVGAGI. The CDR3 totals 13 residues. The CDR3 reads CASSVQGGREAFF. DNA for the CDR3: TGTGCCAGCAGTGTCCAGGGGGGACGTGAAGCTTTCTTT.

The chain couples TRBV6-1 to TRBJ2-7; the match to TRBD1 covers 7 bases. CDR3 length equals 13 residues. V was pared by 8 bases and J by 2 bases, with 6 bases of the junction left unmatched. CDR1 MNHNS and CDR2 SASEGT come from the germline V gene. CDR3 residues: CASWGTATYEQYF. The CDR3 DNA reads TGTGCCAGCTGGGGGACAGCTACCTACGAGCAGTACTTC.

The rearrangement uses TRBV9 and TRBJ1-6, with D hard to call. The germline V gene encodes CDR1 SGDLS and CDR2 YYNGEE. This CDR3 has 14 residues. V was shortened by 6 bases and J by 7 bases, with 14 bases between the two germline ends. The CDR3 reads CASTVAADNSPLHF. The CDR3 nucleotides read TGTGCCAGCACCGTGGCGGCAGACAATTCACCCCTCCACTTT.

This clone appeared a few times. This chain's CDR3 is CASSWTGDQPQHF. CDR3 nucleotides: TGTGCCAGCAGTTGGACAGGCGATCAGCCCCAGCATTTT. The rearrangement links TRBV6-5 to TRBJ1-5; 7 nucleotides agree with TRBD1. Germline V CDR1 and CDR2: MNHEY, SVGAGI. The CDR3 is 13 amino acids. J gave up 5 bases and V 4 bases, and 2 bases lay outside the gene matches.

The chain combines TRBV11-2 with TRBJ2-7; 9 bases are a match to TRBD1. Trimming cost V 1 base and J 3 bases; bases outside gene matches: 10. Germline loops: CDR1 SGHAT, CDR2 FQNNGV. The CDR3 extends over 17 amino acids. The CDR3 coding sequence is TGTGCCAGCAGCTTAGTCTCCGGGACAGGGCTCAACTACGAGCAGTACTTC. Its protein is CASSLVSGTGLNYEQYF.

The chain joins TRBV5-1 to TRBJ1-2; D might be TRBD1 (5 bases). CDR3 length: 15 amino acids. Between the trimmed V and J ends, which lost 1 base and 4 bases, there was a span of 14 bases. Looked up from germline, CDR1 is SGHRS and CDR2 is YFSETQ. The CDR3 region has the DNA TGCGCCAGCAGCTTGTCTGGGACGCGACCCTATGGCTACACCTTC. Its protein product is CASSLSGTRPYGYTF.

This clone was observed once. This chain uses TRBV5-1 with TRBJ1-1, with TRBD1 matching over 10 bases. The CDR3 spans 15 residues. Germline V CDR1 and CDR2: SGHRS, YFSETQ. The J segment lost 4 bases and the V segment lost 0 bases, leaving 3 bases of the junction unmatched. The CDR3: CASSLAGQGSTEAFF. CDR3 DNA: TGCGCCAGCAGCTTGGCGGGACAGGGGAGCACTGAAGCTTTCTTT.

V usage is TRBV5-1 and J usage is TRBJ2-5, with D possibly being TRBD1 (5 bases). V was cut by 4 bases and J by 5 bases, with 12 bases left in between. In germline, CDR1 is SGHRS, CDR2 YFSETQ. The CDR3 loop spans 13 amino acids. The CDR3 reads CASSDQGQETQYF. CDR3 coding DNA: TGCGCCAGCAGCGATCAGGGTCAGGAGACCCAGTACTTC. Looking up the rest from reference TRBV5-1 and TRBJ2-5 gives the full variable domain: KAGVTQTPRYLIKTRGQQVTLSCSPISGHRSVSWYQQTPGQGLQFLFEYFSETQRNKGNFPGRFSGRQFSNSRSEMNVSTLELGDSALYLCASSDQGQETQYFGPGTRLLVL.

The chain joins TRBV14 to TRBJ2-7; D uncertain. The V and J ends lost 0 bases and 0 bases respectively, with 9 bases between them. This CDR3 spans 15 amino acids. Germline V gene data show CDR1 as SGHDN and CDR2 as FVKESK. The CDR3 sequence is CASSQDPAGSYEQYF. The CDR3 region has the DNA TGTGCCAGCAGCCAAGATCCCGCTGGCTCCTACGAGCAGTACTTC. The whole variable domain, remainder taken from reference TRBV14 and TRBJ2-7, is EAGVTQFPSHSVIEKGQTVTLRCDPISGHDNLYWYRRVMGKEIKFLLHFVKESKQDESGMPNNRFLAERTGGTYSTLKVQPAELEDSGVYFCASSQDPAGSYEQYFGPGTRLTVT.

The genes are TRBV14 and TRBJ1-2; D is uncertain. Germline values: CDR1 SGHDN, CDR2 FVKESK. This CDR3 region has 15 residues. The ends were cut back, 4 bases at V and 4 bases at J, with 16 bases in the middle. CDR3 DNA: TGTGCCAGCAGCCCGCGGACCACGATAGGCTATGGCTACACCTTC. This translates into CASSPRTTIGYGYTF.

V is TRBV11-2 and J is TRBJ2-7, with TRBD2 identical over 14 bases. CDR1 and CDR2 (germline): SGHAT, FQNNGV. V trimming: 4 bases; J trimming: 1 base; junction bases outside the gene matches: 3. CDR3 length equals 16 residues. For the CDR3, the DNA is TGTGCCAGCAGCTGGACTAGCGGGGGGCGTTCCTACGAGCAGTACTTC. This encodes CASSWTSGGRSYEQYF.